This entry describes one TCR beta chain. These data belong to a study of control samples from healthy donors and cancer patients. This CDR3 is 13 amino acids long. Germline-derived CDR1 and CDR2 are SGHVS and FQNEAQ. Deletions cut 1 base from V and 9 bases from J, with 10 bases between. Only in-frame clones appear in the TCRdb table, and some are missing; sequencing was by immunoSEQ multiplex PCR. Of some 67,000 clones in the sample, more than 70% were seen once. Material: PBMCs. The chain uses TRBV7-8 and TRBJ2-1; TRBD1 might be the D (6 bases). The clonotype was recovered from a woman aged 45 to 65 with head and neck cancer. In DNA form, the CDR3 reads TGTGCCAGCAGCTTAGAAGGGGGTCTTGAGCAGTTCTTC. Translated, it gives CASSLEGGLEQFF.